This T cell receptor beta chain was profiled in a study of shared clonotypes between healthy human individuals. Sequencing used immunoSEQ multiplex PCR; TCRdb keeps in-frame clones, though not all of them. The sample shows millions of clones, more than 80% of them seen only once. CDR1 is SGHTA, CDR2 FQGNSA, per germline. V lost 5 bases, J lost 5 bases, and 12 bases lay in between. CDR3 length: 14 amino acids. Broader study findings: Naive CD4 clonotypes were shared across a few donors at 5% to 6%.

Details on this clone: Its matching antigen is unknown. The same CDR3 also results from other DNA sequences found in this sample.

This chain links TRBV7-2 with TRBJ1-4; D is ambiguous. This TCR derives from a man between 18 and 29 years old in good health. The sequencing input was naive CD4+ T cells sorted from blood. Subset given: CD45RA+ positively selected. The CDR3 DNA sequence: TGTGCCAGCAGCCCCCGGGCGGGGAATGAAAAACTGTTTTTT. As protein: CASSPRAGNEKLFF.